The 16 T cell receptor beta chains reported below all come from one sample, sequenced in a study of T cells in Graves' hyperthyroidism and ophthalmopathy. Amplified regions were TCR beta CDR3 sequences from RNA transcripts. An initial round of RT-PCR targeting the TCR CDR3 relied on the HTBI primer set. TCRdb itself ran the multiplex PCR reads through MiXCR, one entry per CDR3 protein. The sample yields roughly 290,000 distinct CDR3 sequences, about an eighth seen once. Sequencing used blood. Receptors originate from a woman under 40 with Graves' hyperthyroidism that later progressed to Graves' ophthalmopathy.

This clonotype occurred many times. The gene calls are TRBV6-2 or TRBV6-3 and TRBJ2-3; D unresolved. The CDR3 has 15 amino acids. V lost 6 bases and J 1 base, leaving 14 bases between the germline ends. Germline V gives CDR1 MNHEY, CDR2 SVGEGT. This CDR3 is CASRLEEIGTDTQYF. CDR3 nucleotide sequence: TGTGCCAGCAGGCTTGAGGAGATTGGCACAGATACGCAGTATTTT.

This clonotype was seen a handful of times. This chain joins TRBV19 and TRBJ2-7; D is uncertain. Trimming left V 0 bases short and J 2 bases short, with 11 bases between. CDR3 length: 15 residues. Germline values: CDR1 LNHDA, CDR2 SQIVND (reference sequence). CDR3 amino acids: CASSIDSTPTYEQYF. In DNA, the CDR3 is TGTGCCAGTAGTATAGATTCGACGCCGACCTACGAGCAGTACTTC.

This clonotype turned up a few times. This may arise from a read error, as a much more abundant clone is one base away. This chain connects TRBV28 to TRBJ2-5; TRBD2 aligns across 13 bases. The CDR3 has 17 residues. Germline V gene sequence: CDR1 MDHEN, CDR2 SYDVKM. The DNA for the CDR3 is TGTGCCAGCAGTTTGGTACTAGCGGGAGGGCCGGCAGAGACCCAGCACTTC. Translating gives CASSLVLAGGPAETQHF.

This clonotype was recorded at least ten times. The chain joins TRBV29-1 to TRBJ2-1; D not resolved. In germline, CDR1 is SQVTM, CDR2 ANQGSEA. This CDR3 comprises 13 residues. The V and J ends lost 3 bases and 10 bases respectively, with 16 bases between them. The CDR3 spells CSVDDPLSGEQFF. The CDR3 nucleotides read TGCAGCGTTGATGACCCCCTATCGGGCGAGCAGTTCTTC.

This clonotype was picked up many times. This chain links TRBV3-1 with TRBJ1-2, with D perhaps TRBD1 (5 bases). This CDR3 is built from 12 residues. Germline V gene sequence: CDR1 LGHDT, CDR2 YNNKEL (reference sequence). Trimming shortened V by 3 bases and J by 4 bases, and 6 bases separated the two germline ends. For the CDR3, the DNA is TGTGCCAGCAGCCAGACAGCCTATGGCTACACCTTC. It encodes CASSQTAYGYTF.

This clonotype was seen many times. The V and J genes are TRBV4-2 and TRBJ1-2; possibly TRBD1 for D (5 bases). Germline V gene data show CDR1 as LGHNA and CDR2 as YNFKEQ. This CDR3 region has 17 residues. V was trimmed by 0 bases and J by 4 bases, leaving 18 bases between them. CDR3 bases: TGTGCCAGCAGCCAAGAAACGATGGGGGGACCCGGCTATGGCTACACCTTC. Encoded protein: CASSQETMGGPGYGYTF.

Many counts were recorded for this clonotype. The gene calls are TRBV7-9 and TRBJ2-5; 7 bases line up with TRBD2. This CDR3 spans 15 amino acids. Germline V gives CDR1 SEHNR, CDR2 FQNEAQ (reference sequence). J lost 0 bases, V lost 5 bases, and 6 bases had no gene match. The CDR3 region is CASSQSGAYQETQYF. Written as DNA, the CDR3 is TGTGCCAGCAGCCAAAGCGGGGCGTACCAAGAGACCCAGTACTTC.

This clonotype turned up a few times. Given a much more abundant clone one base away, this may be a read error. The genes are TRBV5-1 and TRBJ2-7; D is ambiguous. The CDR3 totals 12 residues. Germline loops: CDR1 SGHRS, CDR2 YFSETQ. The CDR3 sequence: CASTGSSHEQYF. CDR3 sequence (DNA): TGCGCCAGCACCGGTAGCTCCCACGAGCAGTACTTC.

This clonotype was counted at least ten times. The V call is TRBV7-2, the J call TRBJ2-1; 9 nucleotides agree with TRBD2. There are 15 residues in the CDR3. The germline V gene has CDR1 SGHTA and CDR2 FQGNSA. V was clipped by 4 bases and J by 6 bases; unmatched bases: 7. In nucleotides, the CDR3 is TGTGCCAGCAGCTCGTTAGCGGGAGTCCCCAATGAGCAGTTCTTC. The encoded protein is CASSSLAGVPNEQFF. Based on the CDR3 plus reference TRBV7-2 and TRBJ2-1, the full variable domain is GAGVSQSPSNKVTEKGKDVELRCDPISGHTALYWYRQSLGQGLEFLIYFQGNSAPDKSGLPSDRFSAERTGGSVSTLTIQRTQQEDSAVYLCASSSLAGVPNEQFFGPGTRLTVL.

CDR3 DNA sequence: TGTGCCTGGAGTATTTTGGGAGGGAGTGAAAAACTGTTTTTT. Amino acids: CAWSILGGSEKLFF. The V gene is TRBV30, the J gene TRBJ1-4; no definite D call. V lost 2 bases to trimming and J lost 7 bases, with 14 bases between them. The germline V gene encodes CDR1 GTSNPN and CDR2 SVGIG (reference sequence). The CDR3 has 14 amino acids.

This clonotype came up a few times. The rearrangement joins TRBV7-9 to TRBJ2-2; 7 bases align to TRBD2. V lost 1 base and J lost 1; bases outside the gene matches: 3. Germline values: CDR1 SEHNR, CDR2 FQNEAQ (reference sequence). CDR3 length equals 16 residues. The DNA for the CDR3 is TGTGCCAGCAGCTTAGGGCTAGCGGTGAACACCGGGGAGCTGTTTTTT. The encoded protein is CASSLGLAVNTGELFF.

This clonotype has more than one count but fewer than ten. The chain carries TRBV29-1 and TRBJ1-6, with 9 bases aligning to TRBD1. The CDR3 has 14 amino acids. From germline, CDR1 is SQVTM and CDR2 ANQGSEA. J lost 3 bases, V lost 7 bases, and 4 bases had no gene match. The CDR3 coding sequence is TGCAGCGCCCAGACAGGGGGCTATAATTCACCCCTCCACTTT. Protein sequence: CSAQTGGYNSPLHF.

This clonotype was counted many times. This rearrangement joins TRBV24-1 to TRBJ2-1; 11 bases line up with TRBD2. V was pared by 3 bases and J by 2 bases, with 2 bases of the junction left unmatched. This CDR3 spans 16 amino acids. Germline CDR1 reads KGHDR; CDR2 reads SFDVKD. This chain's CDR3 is CATSDLAGGTYNEQFF. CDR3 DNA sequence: TGTGCCACCAGTGATCTAGCGGGAGGCACCTACAATGAGCAGTTCTTC.

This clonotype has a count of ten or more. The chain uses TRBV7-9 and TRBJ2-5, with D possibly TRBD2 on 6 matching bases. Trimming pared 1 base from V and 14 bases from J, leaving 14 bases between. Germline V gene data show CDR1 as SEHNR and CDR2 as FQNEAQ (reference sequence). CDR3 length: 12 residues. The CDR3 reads CASSLGSSSAYF. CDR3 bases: TGTGCCAGCAGCTTAGGCTCGTCTAGCGCCTACTTC.

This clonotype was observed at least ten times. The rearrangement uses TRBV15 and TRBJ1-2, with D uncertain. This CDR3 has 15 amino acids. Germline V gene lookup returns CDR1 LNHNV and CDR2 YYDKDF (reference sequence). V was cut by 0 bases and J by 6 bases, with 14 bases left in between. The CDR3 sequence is CATSRERFSTDGYTF. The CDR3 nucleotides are TGTGCCACCAGCAGAGAGAGATTTAGTACCGATGGCTACACCTTC.

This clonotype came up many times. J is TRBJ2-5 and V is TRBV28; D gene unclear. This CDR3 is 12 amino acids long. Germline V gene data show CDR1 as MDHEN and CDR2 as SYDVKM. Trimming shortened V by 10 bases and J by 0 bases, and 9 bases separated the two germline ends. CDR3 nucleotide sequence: TGTGCCACCCAAGGAGACCAAGAGACCCAGTACTTC. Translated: CATQGDQETQYF.